This is a list of T cell receptor beta chains from one sample in a study of T cells in Graves' hyperthyroidism and ophthalmopathy. Using its own MiXCR run on the multiplex PCR reads, TCRdb lists one record per CDR3 protein. The sample consists of roughly 200,000 distinct CDR3 sequences, about 17% of them appearing once. The material sequenced was blood. The receptors originated from a man between 35 and 55 years old with Graves' hyperthyroidism. Each CDR3 is given with its conserved first and last residue. D genes are given only for firm matches. The size entry is marked missing in some rows and otherwise reads once, few, many or a size class.

J: TRBJ1-2
length: 15
V: TRBV6-1
size: many
D: NA
CDR3: CASSSQRATNYGYTF
DNA: TGTGCCAGCTCCTCCCAGCGGGCCACTAACTATGGCTACACCTTC

J: TRBJ2-7
length: 14
V: TRBV6-1
size: many
D: NA
CDR3: CASSFGGRHYEQYF
DNA: TGTGCCAGCAGTTTCGGGGGACGGCACTACGAGCAGTACTTC

J: TRBJ1-5
length: 14
V: TRBV7-9
size: NA
D: NA
CDR3: CASSLNRSNQPQHF
DNA: TGTGCCAGCAGCTTAAACAGATCAAATCAGCCCCAGCATTTT

J: TRBJ1-2
length: 13
V: TRBV27
size: many
D: TRBD1
CDR3: CASREQGNYGYTF
DNA: TGTGCCAGCAGAGAACAGGGGAACTATGGCTACACCTTC

J: TRBJ2-3
length: 13
V: TRBV6-1
size: NA
D: NA
CDR3: CASSQTGTDTQYF
DNA: TGTGCCAGCAGTCAAACAGGCACAGATACGCAGTATTTT

J: TRBJ2-6
length: 12
V: TRBV2
size: many
D: NA
CDR3: CASTIGSNVLTF
DNA: TGTGCCAGCACCATTGGGTCCAACGTCCTGACTTTC

J: TRBJ2-3
length: 15
V: TRBV9
size: many
D: NA
CDR3: CASSSGNLKGDTQYF
DNA: TGTGCCAGCAGCTCCGGGAACTTAAAAGGGGATACGCAGTATTTT

J: TRBJ2-1
length: 15
V: TRBV20-1
size: few
D: TRBD1
CDR3: CSARWTGRFHNEQFF
DNA: TGCAGTGCTAGATGGACAGGGCGTTTCCACAATGAGCAGTTCTTC

J: TRBJ2-5
length: 15
V: TRBV20-1
size: many
D: TRBD2
CDR3: CSATGTSGPPRPQYF
DNA: TGCAGTGCTACCGGGACTAGCGGGCCTCCCCGGCCCCAGTACTTC

J: TRBJ2-7
length: 14
V: TRBV7-3
size: NA
D: TRBD1
CDR3: CASSLTGGADEQYF
DNA: TGTGCCAGCAGCTTGACAGGGGGCGCGGACGAGCAGTACTTC

J: TRBJ2-7
length: 19
V: TRBV7-9
size: few
D: NA
CDR3: CASSSGGGSSLSGRYEQYF
DNA: TGTGCCAGCAGCTCAGGGGGGGGCAGCTCGCTCTCGGGAAGATACGAGCAGTACTTC

J: TRBJ1-5
length: 15
V: TRBV20-1
size: many
D: TRBD1
CDR3: CSAPGQGAMVEPQHF
DNA: TGCAGTGCCCCCGGGCAGGGGGCAATGGTGGAGCCCCAGCATTTT

J: TRBJ2-2
length: 16
V: TRBV20-1
size: NA
D: TRBD1
CDR3: CSARKSGQGKTGELFF
DNA: TGCAGTGCTAGAAAGTCGGGACAGGGAAAGACCGGGGAGCTGTTTTTT

J: TRBJ2-5
length: 14
V: TRBV4-2
size: many
D: NA
CDR3: CASSRGGQQETQYF
DNA: TGTGCCAGCAGCCGGGGCGGACAGCAAGAGACCCAGTACTTC

J: TRBJ1-4
length: 14
V: TRBV2
size: many
D: TRBD1
CDR3: CASSPGQGEEKLFF
DNA: TGTGCCAGCAGTCCGGGACAGGGCGAAGAAAAACTGTTTTTT

J: TRBJ2-7
length: 14
V: TRBV5-6
size: NA
D: NA
CDR3: CASSLTGLAYEQYF
DNA: TGTGCCAGCAGCTTGACAGGGCTAGCCTACGAGCAGTACTTC

J: TRBJ2-1
length: 17
V: TRBV5-5
size: many
D: NA
CDR3: CASSLLPVGYFSNEQFF
DNA: TGTGCCAGCAGCTTGTTACCAGTGGGGTACTTTAGCAATGAGCAGTTCTTC

J: TRBJ1-2
length: 13
V: TRBV20-1
size: many
D: NA
CDR3: CSAKAGPNYGYTF
DNA: TGCAGTGCAAAAGCAGGACCTAACTATGGCTACACCTTC

J: TRBJ2-1
length: 18
V: TRBV10-3
size: NA
D: TRBD2
CDR3: CAISSLTGTSGSYNEQFF
DNA: TGTGCCATCAGTTCCCTAACCGGGACTAGCGGCTCCTACAATGAGCAGTTCTTC

J: TRBJ2-5
length: 13
V: TRBV30
size: few
D: NA
CDR3: CAWTFGMMETQYF
DNA: TGTGCCTGGACCTTTGGGATGATGGAAACCCAGTACTTC

J: TRBJ1-1
length: 15
V: TRBV20-1
size: many
D: NA
CDR3: CSASPRWLMNTEAFF
DNA: TGCAGTGCTTCTCCCCGATGGTTGATGAACACTGAAGCTTTCTTT

J: TRBJ2-6
length: 17
V: TRBV7-3
size: NA
D: NA
CDR3: CASSLTLWGAGANVLTF
DNA: TGTGCCAGCAGCTTAACGTTATGGGGGGCTGGGGCCAACGTCCTGACTTTC

J: TRBJ1-1
length: 14
V: TRBV9
size: many
D: NA
CDR3: CASSLFSGNTEAFF
DNA: TGTGCCAGCAGCCTCTTTTCGGGCAACACTGAAGCTTTCTTT

J: TRBJ2-7
length: 14
V: TRBV5-8
size: many
D: NA
CDR3: CVSSLKGATYEQYF
DNA: TGTGTCAGCAGCTTAAAGGGTGCGACTTACGAGCAGTACTTC

J: TRBJ1-2
length: 13
V: TRBV12-3/TRBV12-4
size: many
D: NA
CDR3: CASSPGTHYGYTF
DNA: TGTGCCAGCAGTCCCGGGACTCATTATGGCTACACCTTC

J: TRBJ2-5
length: 15
V: TRBV24-1
size: many
D: NA
CDR3: CATSDLGTGQETQYF
DNA: TGTGCCACCAGTGACCTTGGGACGGGGCAAGAGACCCAGTACTTC

J: TRBJ2-1
length: 14
V: TRBV20-1
size: many
D: NA
CDR3: CSTYRAPSYNEQFF
DNA: TGCAGTACCTACAGGGCCCCCTCCTACAATGAGCAGTTCTTC

J: TRBJ1-1
length: 16
V: TRBV20-1
size: few
D: NA
CDR3: CSARDLRDTRNTEAFF
DNA: TGCAGTGCTAGAGATCTGAGAGACACTAGAAACACTGAAGCTTTCTTT

J: TRBJ2-1
length: 15
V: TRBV20-1
size: NA
D: NA
CDR3: CSARGDGTVYNEQFF
DNA: TGCAGTGCTAGAGGGGACGGGACGGTCTACAATGAGCAGTTCTTC

J: TRBJ2-7
length: 14
V: TRBV6-1
size: many
D: NA
CDR3: CASSGQLDSYEQYF
DNA: TGTGCCAGCAGTGGACAGTTAGATTCCTACGAGCAGTACTTC

J: TRBJ2-2
length: 13
V: TRBV7-8
size: many
D: NA
CDR3: CASSRPNTGELFF
DNA: TGTGCCAGCAGCCGCCCGAACACCGGGGAGCTGTTTTTT

J: TRBJ1-5
length: 12
V: TRBV12-3/TRBV12-4
size: many
D: NA
CDR3: CASNLSNQPQHF
DNA: TGTGCCAGCAATCTAAGCAATCAGCCCCAGCATTTT

J: TRBJ1-4
length: 12
V: TRBV30
size: NA
D: NA
CDR3: CAWSVTGEKLFF
DNA: TGTGCCTGGAGTGTAACCGGGGAAAAACTGTTTTTT

J: TRBJ1-1
length: 13
V: TRBV28
size: many
D: TRBD1
CDR3: CASLDRAGLEAFF
DNA: TGTGCCAGCCTCGACAGGGCCGGGTTAGAAGCTTTCTTT

J: TRBJ2-7
length: 17
V: TRBV12-3/TRBV12-4
size: many
D: NA
CDR3: CASSTNLFGTNPYEQYF
DNA: TGTGCCAGCAGTACGAACCTCTTCGGGACAAACCCCTACGAGCAGTACTTC

J: TRBJ2-6
length: 16
V: TRBV6-1
size: NA
D: TRBD1
CDR3: CASRRTGQAGANVLTF
DNA: TGTGCCAGCAGAAGAACTGGACAGGCTGGGGCCAACGTCCTGACTTTC

J: TRBJ1-1
length: 13
V: TRBV12-3/TRBV12-4
size: many
D: NA
CDR3: CASSLMEDTEAFF
DNA: TGTGCCAGCAGTTTAATGGAAGACACTGAAGCTTTCTTT

J: TRBJ1-1
length: 14
V: TRBV3-1
size: many
D: TRBD1
CDR3: CASSGQGFIGEAFF
DNA: TGTGCCAGCAGCGGACAGGGTTTCATCGGTGAAGCTTTCTTT

J: TRBJ1-5
length: 15
V: TRBV30
size: many
D: TRBD1
CDR3: CAWRRGQSGNQPQHF
DNA: TGTGCCTGGCGGAGGGGGCAGAGCGGCAATCAGCCCCAGCATTTT

J: TRBJ2-7
length: 14
V: TRBV20-1
size: many
D: TRBD1
CDR3: CSALTHRGPWEQYF
DNA: TGCAGTGCTCTAACCCACAGGGGGCCTTGGGAGCAGTACTTC

J: TRBJ1-1
length: 13
V: TRBV30
size: many
D: NA
CDR3: CASPGPSNAEAFF
DNA: TGTGCCTCCCCGGGACCTTCGAACGCTGAAGCTTTCTTT

J: TRBJ2-1
length: 16
V: TRBV20-1
size: many
D: NA
CDR3: CSAIPRTVGTYNEQFF
DNA: TGCAGTGCTATACCCAGGACAGTCGGGACTTACAATGAGCAGTTCTTC

J: TRBJ2-7
length: 14
V: TRBV3-1
size: many
D: TRBD1
CDR3: CASSQGYRGHEQYF
DNA: TGTGCCAGCAGCCAAGGGTACAGGGGGCACGAGCAGTACTTC

J: TRBJ1-5
length: 16
V: TRBV12-3/TRBV12-4
size: many
D: TRBD1
CDR3: CASSSRQGSSPQPQHF
DNA: TGTGCCAGCAGTTCCCGACAGGGATCCTCGCCGCAGCCCCAGCATTTT

J: TRBJ2-2
length: 18
V: TRBV6-2/TRBV6-3
size: NA
D: TRBD2
CDR3: CASSYQLAGGLRTGELFF
DNA: TGTGCCAGCAGTTACCAGCTAGCGGGGGGGCTACGAACCGGGGAGCTGTTTTTT

J: TRBJ2-7
length: 13
V: TRBV11-2
size: many
D: NA
CDR3: CASSLVLSYEQYF
DNA: TGTGCCAGCAGCTTAGTGCTCAGCTACGAGCAGTACTTC

J: TRBJ2-5
length: 14
V: TRBV10-2
size: many
D: TRBD1
CDR3: CASSLRDRVETQYF
DNA: TGCGCCAGCAGTCTACGGGACAGGGTAGAGACCCAGTACTTC

J: TRBJ1-2
length: 12
V: TRBV30
size: many
D: NA
CDR3: CARTGGASGYTF
DNA: TGTGCCCGTACGGGGGGCGCTTCTGGCTACACCTTC

J: TRBJ2-5
length: 13
V: TRBV28
size: many
D: NA
CDR3: CASSFSGLETQYF
DNA: TGTGCCAGCAGTTTTTCGGGACTGGAGACCCAGTACTTC

J: TRBJ2-3
length: 15
V: TRBV24-1
size: many
D: NA
CDR3: CATSVAAPSTDTQYF
DNA: TGTGCCACCAGTGTCGCCGCCCCTAGCACAGATACGCAGTATTTT

J: TRBJ1-2
length: 13
V: TRBV11-2
size: many
D: NA
CDR3: CASSEGLNYGYTF
DNA: TGTGCCAGCAGCGAGGGGCTCAACTATGGCTACACCTTC

J: TRBJ1-6
length: 17
V: TRBV5-1
size: many
D: TRBD1
CDR3: CASSLGQGSSYNSPLHF
DNA: TGCGCCAGCAGCTTGGGACAGGGGAGCTCCTATAATTCACCCCTCCACTTT

J: TRBJ2-7
length: 13
V: TRBV20-1
size: NA
D: NA
CDR3: CSARAGRSYEQYF
DNA: TGCAGTGCTAGAGCAGGTCGCTCCTACGAGCAGTACTTC

J: TRBJ1-1
length: 14
V: TRBV2
size: many
D: TRBD1
CDR3: CASSKRQGGTEAFF
DNA: TGTGCCAGCAGTAAACGACAGGGCGGCACTGAAGCTTTCTTT

J: TRBJ2-7
length: 14
V: TRBV11-2
size: many
D: TRBD1
CDR3: CASSPGTGYYEQYF
DNA: TGTGCCAGCAGCCCCGGGACAGGGTACTACGAGCAGTACTTC